This T cell receptor beta chain was sequenced for a study of CD8 T cells in Susac syndrome (dated 2019 in TCRdb). Looking at the study overall: Whether CD8+ T cell activation and differentiation in Susac syndrome was antigen driven was tested using repertoire sequencing.

Results the study describes overall, beyond this receptor: The TCR sequencing and HLA analysis was acknowledged to have included a relatively small number of individuals.

RNA was extracted using the RNeasy kit, and about 0.45 to 1 ug of the RNA was reverse transcribed with random hexamers. TCR beta CDR3 regions were amplified with the immunoSEQ multiplex PCR assay covering 54 Vbeta and 13 Jbeta segments. Bias from PCR amplification was corrected by using a synthetic template baseline for primer optimization and for computational correction. In the source study's methods: Reads were annotated to V, D and J genes according to IMGT and were analyzed with immunoSEQ Analyzer, with only productive sequences retained. To calculate clonality, Shannon entropy was normalized by log2 of the number of productive unique sequences and then subtracted from one. For each patient and control, public and private clones were evaluated among the 100 most prevalent clones. Clones were defined as Susac-specific if absent from the healthy and MS cohorts, from around 1,100 published viral clones and from other ImmuneACCESS disease sequences. TCRdb passed the public sequencing reads through fastp at Q25 and MiXCR, retaining productive beta sequences. For every CDR3 protein sequence, its rows merge into one entry that carries the most common genes and DNA. TCRdb's processing, not the authors' own work, is the source of the V and J calls. Counted in this sample were 110,000 or so distinct CDR3 sequences; around 97% of them appeared once. The biggest ten clones account for around 0.1% of the sample.

Regarding this clonotype: It lacks a known antigen. No much larger clone is present one base from it, and per-base qualities are unavailable.

Peripheral blood CD8+ and CD4+ T cells from healthy donors, Susac syndrome patients and multiple sclerosis patients were profiled by high-throughput TCR beta sequencing. Healthy donors were age- and sex-matched controls. Bulk CD8+ and CD4+ T cells were purified by magnetic negative isolation, whereas CD8+ TEMRA cells were enriched by FACS. Blood was collected in EDTA tubes and processed within 24 hours, with PBMCs isolated through density gradient centrifugation. PBMCs destined for TCR sequencing were cryopreserved in liquid nitrogen and later thawed in a 37 °C water bath. Purity of sorted or isolated CD4+, CD8+ and CD8+ TEMRA cells was at least 90%. This TCR was recovered from a human donor in good health. Sequenced sample: CD4+ T cells from PBMCs.

For the CDR3, the sequence is CASSFRGPRGEAFF. The bases read TGTGCCAGCAGCTTTAGGGGGCCCAGAGGTGAAGCTTTCTTT. The sequence joins TRBV7-2 to TRBJ1-1; the central 7 bases match TRBD1. The CDR3, cysteine through phenylalanine, is 14 amino acids long. This entry keeps only the CDR3 DNA: 42 bases, framed from base 1. Looking up the germline V gene yields CDR1 SGHTA and CDR2 FQGNSA. Unmatched junction bases come to 8, with V trimmed by 3 bases and J by 7 bases.